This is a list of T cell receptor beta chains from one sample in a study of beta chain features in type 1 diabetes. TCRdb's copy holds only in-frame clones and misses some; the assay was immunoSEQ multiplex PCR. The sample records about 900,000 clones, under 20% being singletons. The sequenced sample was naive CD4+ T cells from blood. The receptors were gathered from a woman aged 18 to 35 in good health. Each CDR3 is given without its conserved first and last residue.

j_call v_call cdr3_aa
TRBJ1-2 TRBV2 ASQLGGAGYT
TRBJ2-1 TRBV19 ASSIRFAGRAGSYNEQF
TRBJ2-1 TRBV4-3 ASSQEGAGGWNEQF
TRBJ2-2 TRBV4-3 ASSQERRPGELF
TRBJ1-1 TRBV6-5 ASRQGVGTEAF
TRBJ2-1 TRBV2 ASSEALAVRQF
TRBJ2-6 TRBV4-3 ASSQEWGAGANVLT
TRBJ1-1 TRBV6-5 ASLGTGVVSTEAF
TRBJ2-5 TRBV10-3 AIRGTGKETQY
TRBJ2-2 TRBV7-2 ASTLTVNTGELF
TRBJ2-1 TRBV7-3 ASSPQTGTGDLAGGTGEQF
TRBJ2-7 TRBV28 ASHLQGGYEQY
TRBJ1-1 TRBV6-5 ATKSGQVMNTEAF
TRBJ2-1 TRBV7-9 ASTLGSGGSYNEQF
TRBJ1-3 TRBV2 ASSAGSVGNTIY
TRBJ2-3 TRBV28 ASSSGTSGRATDTQY
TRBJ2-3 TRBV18 ASSPSNPDTQY
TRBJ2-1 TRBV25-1 ASRSSESYFNEQF
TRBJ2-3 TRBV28 ASSLPGEVDTQY
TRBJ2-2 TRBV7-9 ASSPTSARATGELF
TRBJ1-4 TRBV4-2 ASSQDDKNEKLF
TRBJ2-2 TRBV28 ASSSGGAGWSGELF
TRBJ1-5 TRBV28 ASSTPGQGLWGAQPQH
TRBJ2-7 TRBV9 ASSGSEGNEQY
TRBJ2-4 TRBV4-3 ASSQGILAKNIQY
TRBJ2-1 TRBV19 ASSIGSGGPYNEQF
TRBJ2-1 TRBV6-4 ASSGPWTARQF
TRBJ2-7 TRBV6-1 ASSEAAGEQY
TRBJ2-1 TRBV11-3 ASSLDYQGNEQF
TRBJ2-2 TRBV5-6 ASSFGWAGNTGELF
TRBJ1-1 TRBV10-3 AISRDESTEAF
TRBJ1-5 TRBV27 ASSLQGPGQPQH
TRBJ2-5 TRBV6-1 ASSEHVGGRGWETQY
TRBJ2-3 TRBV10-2 ASRASMSTDTQY
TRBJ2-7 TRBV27 ASRRGTSGSSEQY
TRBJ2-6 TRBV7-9 ASSLSQVSGANVLT
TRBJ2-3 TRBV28 ASSLPANTDTQY
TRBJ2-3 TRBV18 ASSQTDTQY
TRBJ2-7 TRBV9 ASSRGAPGEYEQY
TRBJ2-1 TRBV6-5 ASSSTSGSPNEQF
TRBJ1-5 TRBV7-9 ASSLGQGVFQPQH
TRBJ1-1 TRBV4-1 ASSQVSHRNTEAF
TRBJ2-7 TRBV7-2 ASSWGLEAGSSYEQY